The clone carrying this TCR beta chain was seen just once. Its antigen remains unknown. Libraries were prepared by immunoSEQ multiplex PCR; TCRdb keeps only in-frame clonotypes and omits some of them. The table records around 130,000 clones, around 94% of them present only once. The data stem from a study of T cell responses to AZD1222 COVID-19 vaccine. The CDR3 extends over 13 amino acids. Trimming removed 1 base at V and 5 bases at J, with 11 bases between. In germline, CDR1 is GTSNPN, CDR2 SVGIG (reference sequence). Study-level findings and limits: There were mostly white British donors and more females than males, and clonal diversity was possibly underestimated. Increases in Spike-specific TCR breadth and depth were seen after two AZD1222 doses.

This clonotype was sampled from an adult in good health. The chain combines TRBV30 with TRBJ1-1; no clear D gene. The specimen comprised peripheral blood, sampled on day 0 of AZD1222 vaccination. The CDR3 region has the DNA TGTGCCTGGAGTGGGCAGGCAAGGACTGAAGCTTTCTTT. This sequence encodes CAWSGQARTEAFF.